Here is one TCR beta chain with its context. This entry belongs to a study of blood T cell repertoires in COVID-19. Study information: Acute and convalescent COVID-19 samples came from the United States, Italy and Spain. The cDNA or gDNA used as material had been derived from T cells, B-cell-depleted T cells, or PBMCs.

Under the authors' procedure: Reference gene primers were amplified, and this amplification served to estimate nucleated cell counts. Clones were read by immunoSEQ multiplex PCR, and TCRdb kept only the in-frame ones, dropping some. V, J and clone size reflect that table, while D and trimming were determined from the DNA. The data contain fewer than 500,000 clones, just over 85% of them singletons. This CDR3 contains 14 residues. V lost 5 bases to trimming and J lost 6 bases, with 17 bases between them. Germline CDR1 PRHDT, CDR2 FYEKMQ (reference sequence). The TCR comes from a woman in her twenties or thirties with active or convalescent COVID-19. The chain has TRBV13 and TRBJ2-7; tentative D call: TRBD1 (5 bases). Sequencing used peripheral blood. Here the CDR3 DNA reads TGTGCCAGCAGCCCCACGTGGGGCCCTTCCGAGCAGTACTTC. Translation: CASSPTWGPSEQYF. Full variable domain (missing parts from reference TRBV13 and TRBJ2-7): AAGVIQSPRHLIKEKRETATLKCYPIPRHDTVYWYQQGPGQDPQFLISFYEKMQSDKGSIPDRFSAQQFSDYHSELNMSSLELGDSALYFCASSPTWGPSEQYFGPGTRLTVT.